A single sample gave rise to the 11 T cell receptor beta chains below, sequenced in a study of spatial heterogeneity in lung cancer. As to time point: sample taken at primary tumor resection. The sequenced material consisted of unsorted whole RNA from tumor, nontumor lung or frozen PBMC. TCRdb analysed the 5' RACE reads with MiXCR anew, one entry per CDR3 protein. The table has fewer than 6,500 distinct CDR3 sequences, around 12% seen once; the top ten hold 16%. The material was normal lung tissue next to the tumor, obtained at surgery. The receptors originated from a male donor with early-stage non-small cell lung cancer.

The sample holds many counts of this clonotype. This chain uses TRBV29-1 with TRBJ2-1, with D possibly TRBD1 on 6 matching bases. CDR3 length equals 14 residues. V gave up 5 bases and J gave up 7 bases, with 18 bases separating them. Germline CDR1 is SQVTM and CDR2 is ANQGSEA. The CDR3 DNA reads TGCAGCGTTCGGGGACACTCTCAGGGGAATGAGCAGTTCTTC. This encodes CSVRGHSQGNEQFF.

The table lists this clonotype with a few counts. The genes are TRBV10-3 and TRBJ2-1, with TRBD1 identical over 9 bases. Germline CDR1 is ENHRY and CDR2 is SYGVKD. The CDR3 covers 18 residues. V shed 3 bases and J 5 bases; nucleotides not matched to a gene: 14. The CDR3 DNA reads as TGTGCCATCAGTGATGTTCGAGTAAGGACAGGGGCTGACAATGAGCAGTTCTTC. Translation gives CAISDVRVRTGADNEQFF.

This clonotype was recorded many times. This chain links TRBV7-9 with TRBJ2-6; D might be TRBD2 (5 bases). From germline, CDR1 is SEHNR and CDR2 FQNEAQ (reference sequence). The ends were cut back, 6 bases at V and 3 bases at J, with 15 bases in the middle. This CDR3 contains 16 residues. The CDR3 nucleotides are TGTGCCAGCAGGGATACGCTAGGGAGTGGGGCCAACGTCCTGACTTTC. Translation gives CASRDTLGSGANVLTF.

The chain joins TRBV7-9 to TRBJ1-1; no clear D. V was clipped by 5 bases and J by 8 bases, with 12 bases between them. The CDR3 runs 12 residues. CDR1 is SEHNR, CDR2 FQNEAQ, per germline (reference sequence). The CDR3 is CASSVTSREAFF. The CDR3 nucleotides are TGTGCCAGCAGCGTCACTAGCAGGGAAGCTTTCTTT.

This clonotype is medium-sized within its sample. The chain links TRBV28 to TRBJ2-6; TRBD1 aligns across 10 bases. There are 17 residues in the CDR3. Germline assignment: CDR1 MDHEN and CDR2 SYDVKM. Trimming cost V 4 bases and J 3 bases; bases outside gene matches: 6. The CDR3 bases are TGTGCCAGCAGTTCGGGACAGGGGAAGGTTGGGGCCAACGTCCTGACTTTC. As protein: CASSSGQGKVGANVLTF.

The chain combines TRBV2 with TRBJ2-3; D is unresolved. The CDR3 is 12 residues long. Per the germline V gene, CDR1 is SNHLY and CDR2 is FYNNEI. Trimming removed 6 bases at V and 5 bases at J, with 9 bases between. The CDR3 spells CASRQLGDTQYF. CDR3 in DNA: TGTGCCAGCAGGCAATTAGGAGATACGCAGTATTTT.

The sample holds many counts of this clonotype. The chain employs TRBV7-9 and TRBJ2-5; D tentatively fits TRBD1 or TRBD2 (5 bases each). The CDR3 runs to 14 residues. Trimming pared 5 bases from V and 5 bases from J, leaving 15 bases between. Germline-derived CDR1 and CDR2 are SEHNR and FQNEAQ (reference sequence). DNA for the CDR3: TGTGCCAGCAGCCCCGGGACCTGGCTGGAGACCCAGTACTTC. Encoded protein: CASSPGTWLETQYF.

Many counts were recorded for this clonotype. The V and J genes are TRBV20-1 and TRBJ1-1; 11 positions agree with TRBD1. Germline trimming cut 6 bases from V and 2 bases from J; bases unmatched to any gene: 2. The CDR3 length is 13 residues. Germline V gene lookup returns CDR1 DFQATT and CDR2 SNEGSKA (reference sequence). The CDR3 coding sequence is TGCAGTGCCTGGACAGGGGGCAACACTGAAGCTTTCTTT. Its translation: CSAWTGGNTEAFF.

This clonotype was counted at least ten times. The chain is built from TRBV7-2 and TRBJ1-1; D gene uncertain. Germline assignment: CDR1 SGHTA and CDR2 FQGNSA. This CDR3 has 14 amino acids. Trimming removed 5 bases from V and 0 bases from J, with 10 bases in between. CDR3 protein: CASSLSGMNTEAFF. Here the CDR3 DNA reads TGTGCCAGCAGCCTAAGCGGGATGAACACTGAAGCTTTCTTT.

By sample share, this clonotype is medium-sized. The chain joins TRBV7-8 to TRBJ2-7; TRBD2 might be the D (6 bases). This CDR3 is 12 amino acids long. Germline lookup yields CDR1 SGHVS and CDR2 FQNEAQ. Trimming removed 1 base from V and 6 bases from J, with 7 bases in between. The CDR3, as DNA: TGTGCCAGCAGCTTAGAAGCGGGCGAGCAGTACTTC. Translation: CASSLEAGEQYF. Supplemented by reference TRBV7-8 and TRBJ2-7, the full variable domain reads GAGVSQSPRYKVAKRGQDVALRCDPISGHVSLFWYQQALGQGPEFLTYFQNEAQLDKSGLPSDRFFAERPEGSVSTLKIQRTQQEDSAVYLCASSLEAGEQYFGPGTRLTVT.

This clonotype has at least ten counts. The chain couples TRBV5-1 to TRBJ2-1, with D perhaps matching TRBD1 (5 bases). CDR3 size: 13 residues. The V and J ends lost 5 bases and 4 bases respectively, with 10 bases between them. Germline V gene sequence: CDR1 SGHRS, CDR2 YFSETQ. This CDR3 is CASRPTEYNEQFF. The CDR3 DNA sequence: TGCGCCAGCAGGCCGACAGAATACAATGAGCAGTTCTTC.